These 27 T cell receptor beta chains share one sample of origin, sequenced in a study of persistence of HIV-infected CD4 T cells. Anti-CD3/anti-CD28 beads served as a nonspecific positive control stimulus. CD4+ T cells upregulating both CD40 ligand and CD69 were sorted as responding cells. Which antigens these TCRs recognize remains unknown. The immunoSEQ assay was version 4, run in survey mode. Sequencing was performed with immunoSEQ multiplex PCR; in TCRdb, only in-frame clones are kept and a portion is missing. This table holds some 50,000 clones, 80% to 90% found once. Sequenced here: CD4+ T cells sorted from PBMCs after approximately 19-hour stimulation, sampled from a patient who received antiretroviral therapy. These TCRs come from an adult woman with HIV who was CMV-seropositive.

The chain carries TRBV18 and TRBJ2-7; 10 nucleotides line up with TRBD2. After removal of 3 bases from V and 5 bases from J, the junction contained 7 bases not matched to a gene. In germline, CDR1 is KGHSH, CDR2 LQKENI. This CDR3 spans 15 amino acids. CDR3 sequence reads: CASSPRGLAGDEQYF. CDR3 bases: TGTGCCAGCTCACCGCGGGGGCTAGCGGGAGACGAGCAGTACTTC.

The gene calls are TRBV6-5 and TRBJ1-2; perhaps TRBD1 as D (6 bases). CDR3 length equals 13 residues. Germline V gives CDR1 MNHEY, CDR2 SVGAGI. The CDR3 bases are TGTGCAGGGGGGCAAGGCCGGGGGTACGGCTACACCTTC. Translation: CAGGQGRGYGYTF.

This clone appeared a single time. V usage is TRBV7-3 and J usage is TRBJ2-7; 8 nucleotides line up with TRBD1. Germline CDR1 and CDR2: SGHTA and FQGTGA. Losses at the gene ends were 4 bases for V and 6 bases for J; bases not matched to a gene: 5. The CDR3 is 13 residues long. Here the CDR3 reads CASSSRQGSEQYF. DNA of the CDR3: TGTGCCAGCAGCTCAAGACAGGGGAGCGAGCAGTACTTC.

The genes are TRBV11-3 and TRBJ2-2; 7 nucleotides line up with TRBD2. V was clipped by 0 bases and J by 4 bases; unmatched bases: 5. CDR3 length: 16 residues. Germline V gene sequence: CDR1 SGHNT, CDR2 YENEEA. The CDR3 nucleotides read TGTGCCAGCAGCTTAGAATACGGGGGGAGCACCGGGGAGCTGTTTTTT. It translates to CASSLEYGGSTGELFF.

The chain is built from TRBV21-1 and TRBJ2-1; the table's D call, TRBD2, has no DNA check behind it. TRBV21-1 is a pseudogene segment. This CDR3 has 15 amino acids. The CDR3 nucleotides are TGTGCCAGCAGCAAAGGGACTAAAGGTTGCAATGAGCAGTTCTTC. Translated, it gives CASSKGTKGCNEQFF.

The chain uses TRBV6-2 or TRBV6-3 and TRBJ1-6; TRBD1 might be the D (5 bases). Germline V gene lookup returns CDR1 MNHEY and CDR2 SVGEGT. The CDR3 is 18 amino acids. Trimming removed 4 bases at V and 0 bases at J, with 16 bases between. CDR3 sequence (DNA): TGTGCCAGCAGTTTCGATCGACAGAGGAGCTCCTATAATTCACCCCTCCACTTT. Translating gives CASSFDRQRSSYNSPLHF.

This sequence joins TRBV10-2 and TRBJ2-1; D remains ambiguous. Per the germline V gene, CDR1 is WSHSY and CDR2 is SAAADI. V dropped 6 bases and J dropped 7 bases, with 10 bases sitting between them. This CDR3 has 12 amino acids. CDR3 sequence reads: CASRGFWNEQFF. DNA for the CDR3: TGCGCCAGCAGGGGGTTTTGGAATGAGCAGTTCTTC.

This CDR3 is CASSPSLSHRSYLSNYGYTF. In DNA form, the CDR3 reads TGTGCCAGCAGCCCTTCGTTGTCGCATAGGTCCTATCTTTCTAACTATGGCTACACCTTC. This chain uses TRBV3-1 (or the pseudogene TRBV3-2) with TRBJ1-2, with D hard to call. Looked up from germline, CDR1 is LGHDT and CDR2 is YNNKEL (reference sequence). V was shortened by 4 bases and J by 0 bases, with 27 bases between the two germline ends. The CDR3 consists of 20 residues.

The chain joins TRBV25-1 to TRBJ2-5; no definite D call. Germline V gene data show CDR1 as MGHDK and CDR2 as SYGVNS. This CDR3 comprises 15 residues. The ends were cut back, 1 base at V and 2 bases at J, with 11 bases in the middle. CDR3 bases: TGTGCCAGCAGTGAATCTGGCACCTTACAAGAGACCCAGTACTTC. Translation: CASSESGTLQETQYF.

V is TRBV28 and J is TRBJ2-7, with 7 bases matching TRBD1. This CDR3 region has 14 residues. V trimming: 6 bases; J trimming: 0 bases; junction bases outside the gene matches: 5. Germline V lookup: CDR1 MDHEN, CDR2 SYDVKM. DNA of the CDR3: TGTGCCAGCAGCACAGGGGCTAGCTCCTACGAGCAGTACTTC. Translation: CASSTGASSYEQYF.

V and J are TRBV7-9 and TRBJ1-4; a possible D gene is TRBD1 (5 bases). The CDR3 runs 14 residues. V shed 7 bases and J shed 3 bases, with 12 bases lying between them. In germline, CDR1 is SEHNR, CDR2 FQNEAQ (reference sequence). CDR3 in DNA: TGTGCCAGCAACCAGGCAGGGCCTAATGAAAAACTGTTTTTT. Residues: CASNQAGPNEKLFF. The whole variable domain, remainder taken from reference TRBV7-9 and TRBJ1-4, is DTGVSQNPRHKITKRGQNVTFRCDPISEHNRLYWYRQTLGQGPEFLTYFQNEAQLEKSRLLSDRFSAERPKGSFSTLEIQRTEQGDSAMYLCASNQAGPNEKLFFGSGTQLSVL.

V usage is TRBV10-1 and J usage is TRBJ2-3, with TRBD1 matching 9 bases. The CDR3 is 15 amino acids. CDR1 and CDR2 from the germline V gene are WNHNN and SYGVQD (reference sequence). V dropped 3 bases and J dropped 4; count of bases not matched to a gene: 5. The CDR3 nucleotides are TGCGCCAGCAGTGAAGGGACAGGGATCCCAGATACGCAGTATTTT. The encoded protein is CASSEGTGIPDTQYF.

The V gene is TRBV5-1, the J gene TRBJ2-7; D gene uncertain. The germline CDR1 and CDR2 sequences are SGHRS and YFSETQ. The CDR3 has 12 residues. Trimming stripped 1 base from V and 6 bases from J, with 8 bases between. The chain's CDR3 is CASSLIGSEQYF. The CDR3 nucleotides read TGCGCCAGCAGCTTGATCGGATCCGAGCAGTACTTC.

The chain employs TRBV2 and TRBJ1-5; 8 bases are a match to TRBD1. The CDR3 is 15 amino acids. The J segment lost 5 bases and the V segment lost 3 bases, leaving 6 bases of the junction unmatched. The germline V gene has CDR1 SNHLY and CDR2 FYNNEI. CDR3 DNA: TGTGCCAGCAGTGAGGCGAACAGGGGGGATCAGCCCCAGCATTTT. Translating it yields CASSEANRGDQPQHF.

This chain links TRBV5-1 with TRBJ2-6, with 8 nucleotides matching TRBD1. Trimming cost V 1 base and J 0 bases; bases outside gene matches: 6. The CDR3 has 18 residues. Germline CDR1 is SGHRS and CDR2 is YFSETQ. The CDR3 loop is CASSLTPGQGSGANVLTF. The CDR3 region has the DNA TGCGCCAGCAGCTTGACGCCTGGACAGGGCTCTGGGGCCAACGTCCTGACTTTC.

The V and J genes are TRBV28 and TRBJ1-2; the match to TRBD1 covers 11 bases. Germline V lookup: CDR1 MDHEN, CDR2 SYDVKM. The CDR3 is 17 amino acids. With V trimmed by 10 bases and J by 0 bases, 13 bases remained unmatched. CDR3 bases: TGTGCCACTCTCTCGGGACAGGGGGTTTTTACTAACTATGGCTACACCTTC. Amino acid sequence: CATLSGQGVFTNYGYTF.

This clone was seen a single time. The genes are TRBV6-6 and TRBJ1-1, with 7 bases matching TRBD1. The CDR3 is made up of 15 amino acids. V shed 5 bases and J 1 base; nucleotides not matched to a gene: 7. Germline values: CDR1 MNHNY, CDR2 SVGAGI (reference sequence). The CDR3 region has the DNA TGTGCCAGCAGTAATGGACAGGTAGGGAACACTGAAGCTTTCTTT. Translating it yields CASSNGQVGNTEAFF.

This clone was seen just once. This chain links TRBV6-6 with TRBJ1-3, with D unclear. CDR1 and CDR2 from the germline V gene are MNHNY and SVGAGI (reference sequence). Trimming took 2 bases from V and 0 from J, leaving 8 bases between them. This CDR3 contains 15 residues. CDR3 bases: TGTGCCAGCAGTTACGGTGGGGACTCTGGAAACACCATATATTTT. Translation gives CASSYGGDSGNTIYF.

The chain employs TRBV11-3 and TRBJ1-4; D may be TRBD1 (5 bases). Germline lookup yields CDR1 SGHNT and CDR2 YENEEA. This CDR3 contains 14 residues. Trimming left V 5 bases short and J 5 bases short, with 12 bases between. CDR3 amino acids: CASSPREGNEKLFF. The CDR3 DNA reads as TGTGCCAGCAGCCCTCGGGAGGGGAATGAAAAACTGTTTTTT. The full variable domain, its missing parts supplied by reference TRBV11-3 and TRBJ1-4, is EAGVVQSPRYKIIEKKQPVAFWCNPISGHNTLYWYLQNLGQGPELLIRYENEEAVDDSQLPKDRFSAERLKGVDSTLKIQPAELGDSAVYLCASSPREGNEKLFFGSGTQLSVL.

The chain employs TRBV10-3 and TRBJ1-6; the match to TRBD1 covers 8 bases. The germline gives CDR1 ENHRY, CDR2 SYGVKD. The V and J ends lost 2 bases and 7 bases, in that order; junction bases with no gene match: 4. The CDR3 is 15 amino acids. CDR3 in amino acids: CAISERGQENSPLHF. The DNA of the CDR3 is TGTGCCATCAGTGAGAGGGGACAGGAAAATTCACCCCTCCACTTT.

V gene TRBV5-4 combines with J gene TRBJ2-3; 11 positions match TRBD2. With V trimmed by 4 bases and J by 3 bases, 7 bases remained unmatched. Germline-derived CDR1 and CDR2 are SGHNT and YYREEE (reference sequence). This CDR3 is built from 16 residues. DNA of the CDR3: TGTGCCAGCAGCCGCCGTCGACTAGCGGGGACAGATACGCAGTATTTT. Residues: CASSRRRLAGTDTQYF.

The V call is TRBV10-1, the J call TRBJ2-7, with TRBD2 matching 15 bases. This CDR3 contains 16 residues. With 2 bases clipped from V and 4 bases from J, the junction kept 3 bases outside the gene matches. Germline lookup yields CDR1 WNHNN and CDR2 SYGVQD (reference sequence). DNA for the CDR3: TGCGCCAGCAGTGAGGGACTAGCGGGAGGGCCTTACGAGCAGTACTTC. Protein product: CASSEGLAGGPYEQYF.

The chain combines TRBV19 with TRBJ1-5; D is unresolved. This CDR3 has 13 amino acids. Germline V lookup: CDR1 LNHDA, CDR2 SQIVND (reference sequence). V was pared by 5 bases and J by 0 bases, with 5 bases between. In nucleotides, the CDR3 is TGTGCCAGTAGTTCAGGTAGCAATCAGCCCCAGCATTTT. It translates to CASSSGSNQPQHF.

CDR3 loop: CAWSTVGVNTEAFF. The DNA for the CDR3 is TGTGCCTGGAGTACAGTGGGAGTTAACACTGAAGCTTTCTTT. This chain uses TRBV30 with TRBJ1-1; D remains ambiguous. Trimming left V 2 bases short and J 2 bases short, with 12 bases between. CDR3 size: 14 residues. The germline CDR1 and CDR2 sequences are GTSNPN and SVGIG (reference sequence).

The V and J genes are TRBV25-1 and TRBJ1-2; the match to TRBD1 covers 12 bases. Losses at the gene ends were 9 bases for V and 6 bases for J; bases not matched to a gene: 11. Looked up from germline, CDR1 is MGHDK and CDR2 is SYGVNS. This CDR3 spans 15 amino acids. The CDR3 coding sequence is TGTGCCAGGACACCTCCGGGGACAGGGGGCAATGGCTACACCTTC. It encodes CARTPPGTGGNGYTF.

CDR3 DNA sequence: TGTGCCAGTAGCGCCCGTTCAAACACTGAAGCTTTCTTT. This sequence encodes CASSARSNTEAFF. The chain has TRBV19 and TRBJ1-1; D unresolved. The CDR3 is 13 amino acids. CDR1 and CDR2 (germline): LNHDA, SQIVND (reference sequence). V was cut by 6 bases and J by 2 bases, with 10 bases left in between.

This chain uses TRBV15 with TRBJ1-2; a weak D match, TRBD1 (6 bases). The germline V gene encodes CDR1 LNHNV and CDR2 YYDKDF (reference sequence). This CDR3 spans 17 amino acids. Trimming left V 5 bases short and J 3 bases short, with 22 bases between. CDR3 nucleotides: TGTGCCACCAGCTCTCCCAATCCAGGGGCGAAGGACTATGGCTACACCTTC. It codes for CATSSPNPGAKDYGYTF.